The clone carrying this T cell receptor (beta chain) was seen only a few times. Its target is not known. This record belongs to a study of post-analysis software for immune sequencing data. Study findings and constraints: Four or five TRBV segments, TRBV5-6, TRBV5-1 and TRBV20-1 among them, were found more frequent in patients than controls.

Unique molecular identifiers featured in each of the TCR beta cDNA libraries. TCRdb reprocessed the PCR reads via MiXCR and lists one record per CDR3 protein. The sample has 750,000 to 950,000 distinct CDR3 sequences, roughly half seen once. The CDR3 length is 16 residues. CDR1 and CDR2 (germline): ENHRY, SYGVKD. The V and J ends lost 2 bases and 1 base respectively, with 11 bases between them. The source of this sequence is a girl aged 10 to 17 with multiple sclerosis. Sequencing was performed on blood. The rearrangement links TRBV10-3 to TRBJ1-4; maybe TRBD1 (5 bases). CDR3 in DNA: TGTGCCATCAGTGAGGTGGGGCTAGAAACTAATGAAAAACTGTTTTTT. It specifies CAISEVGLETNEKLFF.